The clone carrying this TCR beta chain was picked up many times. Its antigen is still unknown. This sample is drawn from a study of regulatory T cells in long-lasting Graves disease. Regarding the study as a whole: Persistent disease showed a preference for TRBV28, TRBJ1-2 and TRBJ2-5.

Noted time point: newly diagnosed GD, antithyroid drugs for less than 3 months. PBMC RNA was the source of the TCR library. V was pared by 5 bases and J by 2 bases, with 5 bases between. The CDR3 loop spans 12 amino acids. Per the germline V gene, CDR1 is MNHEY and CDR2 is SMNVEV (reference sequence). According to the study, TCR beta libraries were built with iRepertoire HTBI primers and CDR3-region Arm-PCR. Via MiXCR, TCRdb re-called the multiplex PCR reads, giving one row per CDR3 protein. The sample yields 350,000 to 450,000 distinct CDR3 sequences, over 14% seen once. These records were also assigned to another study, of T cells in Graves' hyperthyroidism and ophthalmopathy. Per that study: Patients were aged 18 to 65, had disease duration under 2 months, and had newly diagnosed hyperthyroidism. Model predictions of ophthalmopathy came a median approximately seven months before onset.

The clonotype originates from a woman between 35 and 50 years old with Graves disease. The sample consisted of peripheral blood mononuclear cells (PBMCs), taken at new diagnosis, from a patient treated with antithyroid drugs. The rearrangement links TRBV27 to TRBJ2-3; D is unresolved. DNA of the CDR3: TGTGCCAGCAGTGGGAACACAGATACGCAGTATTTT. Protein: CASSGNTDTQYF.